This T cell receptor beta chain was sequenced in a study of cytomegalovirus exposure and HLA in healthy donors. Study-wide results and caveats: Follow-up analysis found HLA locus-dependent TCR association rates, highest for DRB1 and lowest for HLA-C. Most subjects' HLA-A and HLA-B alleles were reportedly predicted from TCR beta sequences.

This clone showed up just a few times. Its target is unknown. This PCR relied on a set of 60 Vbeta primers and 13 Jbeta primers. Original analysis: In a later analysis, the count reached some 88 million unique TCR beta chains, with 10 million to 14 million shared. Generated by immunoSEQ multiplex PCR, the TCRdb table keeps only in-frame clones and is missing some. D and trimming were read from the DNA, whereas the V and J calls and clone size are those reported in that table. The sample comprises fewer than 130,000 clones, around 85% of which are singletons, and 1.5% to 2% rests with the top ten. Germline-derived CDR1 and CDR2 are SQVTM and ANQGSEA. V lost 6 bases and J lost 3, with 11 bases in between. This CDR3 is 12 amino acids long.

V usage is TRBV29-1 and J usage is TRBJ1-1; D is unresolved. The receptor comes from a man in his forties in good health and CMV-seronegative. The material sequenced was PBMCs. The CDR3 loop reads CSVSRVDTEAFF. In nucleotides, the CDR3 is TGCAGCGTCTCGCGGGTTGACACTGAAGCTTTCTTT.